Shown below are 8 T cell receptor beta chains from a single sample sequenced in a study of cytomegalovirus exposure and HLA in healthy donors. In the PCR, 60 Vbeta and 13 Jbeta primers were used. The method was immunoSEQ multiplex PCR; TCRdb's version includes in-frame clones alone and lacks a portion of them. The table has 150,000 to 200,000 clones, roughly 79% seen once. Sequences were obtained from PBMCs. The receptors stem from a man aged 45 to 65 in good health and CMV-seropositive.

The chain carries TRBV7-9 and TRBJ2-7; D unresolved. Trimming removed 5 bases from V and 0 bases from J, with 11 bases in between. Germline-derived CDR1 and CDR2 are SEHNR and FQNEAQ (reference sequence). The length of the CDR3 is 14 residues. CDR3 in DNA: TGTGCCAGCAGCGAGGAGATGAACTCCTACGAGCAGTACTTC. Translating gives CASSEEMNSYEQYF.

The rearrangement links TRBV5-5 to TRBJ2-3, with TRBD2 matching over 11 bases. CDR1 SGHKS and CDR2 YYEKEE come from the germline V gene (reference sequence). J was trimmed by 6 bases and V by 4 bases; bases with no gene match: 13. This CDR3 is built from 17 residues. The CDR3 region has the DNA TGTGCCAGCAGCCTCTATATTAGCGGGGGGGCTGAGGATACGCAGTATTTT. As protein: CASSLYISGGAEDTQYF.

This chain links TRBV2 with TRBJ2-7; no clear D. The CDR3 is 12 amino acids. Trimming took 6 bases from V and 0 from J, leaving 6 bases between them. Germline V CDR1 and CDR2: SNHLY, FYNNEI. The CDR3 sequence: CASRIDSYEQYF. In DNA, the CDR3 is TGTGCCAGCAGGATAGACTCCTACGAGCAGTACTTC.

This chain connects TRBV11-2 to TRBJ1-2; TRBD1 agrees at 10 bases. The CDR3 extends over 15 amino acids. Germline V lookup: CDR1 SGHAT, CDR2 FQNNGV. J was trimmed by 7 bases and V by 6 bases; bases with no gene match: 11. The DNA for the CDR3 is TGTGCCAGCAGATTGGACAGGGGGTCCAGTCGTGGCTACACCTTC. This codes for CASRLDRGSSRGYTF.

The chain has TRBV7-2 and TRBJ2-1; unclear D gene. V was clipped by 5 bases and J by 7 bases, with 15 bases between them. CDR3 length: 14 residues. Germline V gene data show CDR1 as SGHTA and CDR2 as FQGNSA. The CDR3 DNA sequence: TGTGCCAGCAGCGTTGCATTGGGCGCAAATGAGCAGTTCTTC. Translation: CASSVALGANEQFF.

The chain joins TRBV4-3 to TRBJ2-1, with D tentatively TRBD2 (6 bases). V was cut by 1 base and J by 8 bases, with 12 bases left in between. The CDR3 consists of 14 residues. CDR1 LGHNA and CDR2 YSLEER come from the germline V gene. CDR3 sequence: CASSQGSGGYEQFF. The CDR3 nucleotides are TGCGCCAGCAGCCAAGGAAGTGGGGGGTATGAGCAGTTCTTC.

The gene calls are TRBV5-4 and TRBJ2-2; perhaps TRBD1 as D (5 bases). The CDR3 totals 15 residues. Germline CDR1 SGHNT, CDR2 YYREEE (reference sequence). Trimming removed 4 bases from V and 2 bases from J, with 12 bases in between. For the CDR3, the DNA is TGTGCCAGCAGCAGGGGCCAGATTAACACCGGGGAGCTGTTTTTT. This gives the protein CASSRGQINTGELFF.

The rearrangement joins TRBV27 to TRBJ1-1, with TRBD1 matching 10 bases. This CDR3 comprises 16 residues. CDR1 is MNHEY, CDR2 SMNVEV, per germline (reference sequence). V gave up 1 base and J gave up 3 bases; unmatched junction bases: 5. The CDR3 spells CASSLFRDRGYTEAFF. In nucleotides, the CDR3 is TGTGCCAGCAGTTTATTTCGGGACAGGGGATACACTGAAGCTTTCTTT.